Listed below are T cell receptor beta chains from one sample, sequenced in a study of PD-1 blockade in classical Hodgkin lymphoma. Assay: immunoSEQ multiplex PCR; the TCRdb copy retains only in-frame clones and omits some. The sample yields some 30,000 clones, more than 85% seen once. The specimen was CD4+ T cells from blood, collected before the fourth cycle of nivolumab. Receptor source: a human donor with classical Hodgkin lymphoma. The CDR3 runs from the conserved cysteine through the conserved F or W. The D gene is left open where the match is weak. Only part of the rows carry a size: once, few, many, or a class if the clone is expanded.

d_gene: TRBD2
len: 17
j_gene: TRBJ2-7
v_gene: TRBV30
abundance: once
CDR3nt: TGTGCCTGGAGATGGGCTGCACTAGCGGGAGGGGCCTACGAGCAGTACTTC
CDR3aa: CAWRWAALAGGAYEQYF

d_gene: -
len: 14
j_gene: TRBJ1-1
v_gene: TRBV5-6
abundance: -
CDR3nt: TGTGCCAGCAGCTTATCGGGGCCTAACACTGAAGCTTTCTTT
CDR3aa: CASSLSGPNTEAFF

d_gene: -
len: 13
j_gene: TRBJ2-7
v_gene: TRBV10-3
abundance: -
CDR3nt: TGTGCCATCAGTGATCCCGGGTGGGACGAGCAGTACTTC
CDR3aa: CAISDPGWDEQYF

d_gene: -
len: 15
j_gene: TRBJ1-5
v_gene: TRBV19
abundance: -
CDR3nt: TGTGCCAGTAGTATAGTTGAGGGGCTGAACCAGCCCCAGCATTTT
CDR3aa: CASSIVEGLNQPQHF

d_gene: -
len: 16
j_gene: TRBJ1-1
v_gene: TRBV27
abundance: -
CDR3nt: TGTGCCAGCAGAATAACAACAGAGCGCATGGACACTGAAGCTTTCTTT
CDR3aa: CASRITTERMDTEAFF

d_gene: TRBD1
len: 14
j_gene: TRBJ1-5
v_gene: TRBV9
abundance: -
CDR3nt: TGTGCCAGCAGCGGCGGACAGGGAGGACAGCCCCAGCATTTT
CDR3aa: CASSGGQGGQPQHF

d_gene: -
len: 13
j_gene: TRBJ2-4
v_gene: TRBV5-4
abundance: -
CDR3nt: TGTGCCAGCAGCTTAATCGGGGAGAACATTCAGTACTTC
CDR3aa: CASSLIGENIQYF

d_gene: -
len: 13
j_gene: TRBJ2-7
v_gene: TRBV29-1
abundance: -
CDR3nt: TGCAGCGTTCGCAACAGGGACCCCTACGAGCAGTACTTC
CDR3aa: CSVRNRDPYEQYF

d_gene: -
len: 14
j_gene: TRBJ1-2
v_gene: TRBV5-6
abundance: -
CDR3nt: TGTGCCAGCAGCTTGGAGACCAATCCCTATGGCTACACCTTC
CDR3aa: CASSLETNPYGYTF

d_gene: -
len: 12
j_gene: TRBJ1-1
v_gene: TRBV5-1
abundance: -
CDR3nt: TGCGCCAGCATAGGGCTGGGCACTGAAGCTTTCTTT
CDR3aa: CASIGLGTEAFF

d_gene: -
len: 13
j_gene: TRBJ2-7
v_gene: TRBV5-1
abundance: -
CDR3nt: TGCGCCAGCAGCTTCGGGCTGACGGAGGGACGGTACTTC
CDR3aa: CASSFGLTEGRYF

d_gene: -
len: 15
j_gene: TRBJ2-7
v_gene: TRBV18
abundance: -
CDR3nt: TGTGCCAGCTCACCTTTAACAGGGAGCTCCTACGAGCAGTACTTC
CDR3aa: CASSPLTGSSYEQYF

d_gene: -
len: 12
j_gene: TRBJ1-1
v_gene: TRBV30
abundance: -
CDR3nt: TGTGCCTGGAGTTTGACGGCTCGGGGAGCTTTCTTT
CDR3aa: CAWSLTARGAFF

d_gene: -
len: 13
j_gene: TRBJ1-1
v_gene: TRBV6-5
abundance: -
CDR3nt: TGTGCCAGCAGTTACGGGGGGCCCACTGAAGCTTTCTTT
CDR3aa: CASSYGGPTEAFF

d_gene: -
len: 16
j_gene: TRBJ2-3
v_gene: TRBV4-1
abundance: -
CDR3nt: TGCGCCAGCAGCCAAGTGGCCACACCTAGCACAGATACGCAGTATTTT
CDR3aa: CASSQVATPSTDTQYF

d_gene: -
len: 12
j_gene: TRBJ1-1
v_gene: TRBV19
abundance: -
CDR3nt: TGTGCCAGTAGTCTCATCGTGGGTGAAGCTTTCTTT
CDR3aa: CASSLIVGEAFF

d_gene: -
len: 13
j_gene: TRBJ2-2
v_gene: TRBV11-3
abundance: -
CDR3nt: TGTGCCAGCAGCTTAGATGTCGGCGGGGAGCTGTTTTTT
CDR3aa: CASSLDVGGELFF

d_gene: -
len: 15
j_gene: TRBJ2-6
v_gene: TRBV29-1
abundance: -
CDR3nt: TGCAGCGTTGGACGGGCCTCCTCTGGGGCCAACGTCCTGACTTTC
CDR3aa: CSVGRASSGANVLTF

d_gene: -
len: 13
j_gene: TRBJ2-5
v_gene: TRBV29-1
abundance: -
CDR3nt: TGCAGCGTTGCCTCTAGCGCTCGGGAGACCCAGTACTTC
CDR3aa: CSVASSARETQYF

d_gene: TRBD1
len: 16
j_gene: TRBJ2-7
v_gene: TRBV14
abundance: -
CDR3nt: TGTGCCAGCAGCCAAGATCGCGGGACAGGTTCCTACGAGCAGTACTTC
CDR3aa: CASSQDRGTGSYEQYF

d_gene: -
len: 20
j_gene: TRBJ1-3
v_gene: TRBV12-5
abundance: -
CDR3nt: TGTGCTAGTGGAATTCCCAGGCACCCCCTCAACCTCATCTCTGGAAACACCATATATTTT
CDR3aa: CASGIPRHPLNLISGNTIYF

d_gene: -
len: 16
j_gene: TRBJ2-1
v_gene: TRBV6-5
abundance: -
CDR3nt: TGTGCCAGCAGTTATATTGGTGGCCCGGGGAACAATGAGCAGTTCTTC
CDR3aa: CASSYIGGPGNNEQFF

d_gene: -
len: 15
j_gene: TRBJ1-4
v_gene: TRBV5-1
abundance: -
CDR3nt: TGCGCCAGCAGCGGGGGTTCAGCAACTAATGAAAAACTGTTTTTT
CDR3aa: CASSGGSATNEKLFF

d_gene: -
len: 13
j_gene: TRBJ1-3
v_gene: TRBV6-5
abundance: -
CDR3nt: TGTGCCAGCAGTTGGGGTTCTGGAAACACCATATATTTT
CDR3aa: CASSWGSGNTIYF

d_gene: TRBD1
len: 15
j_gene: TRBJ1-5
v_gene: TRBV4-1
abundance: -
CDR3nt: TGCGCCAGCAGCCAGTACAGGGGAATCAGTCAGCCCCAGCATTTT
CDR3aa: CASSQYRGISQPQHF

d_gene: TRBD1
len: 15
j_gene: TRBJ1-3
v_gene: TRBV6-5
abundance: -
CDR3nt: TGTGCCAGCAGACGACAGGGCCTCTCTGGAAACACCATATATTTT
CDR3aa: CASRRQGLSGNTIYF

d_gene: -
len: 12
j_gene: TRBJ2-7
v_gene: TRBV28
abundance: once
CDR3nt: TGTGCCAGCGGAGGGGCCAGACAAGGGCAGTACTTC
CDR3aa: CASGGARQGQYF

d_gene: TRBD2
len: 13
j_gene: TRBJ2-1
v_gene: TRBV2
abundance: -
CDR3nt: TGTGCCAGCCTAGAGCGGGGGGGCGATGAGCAGTTCTTC
CDR3aa: CASLERGGDEQFF

d_gene: -
len: 14
j_gene: TRBJ2-5
v_gene: TRBV28
abundance: -
CDR3nt: TGTGCCAGCAGTTTACGGTCTGTTTGGGAGACCCAGTACTTC
CDR3aa: CASSLRSVWETQYF

d_gene: -
len: 11
j_gene: TRBJ1-1
v_gene: TRBV20-1
abundance: -
CDR3nt: TGCAGTGCTGAAGAGGGCCCGAAAGCTTTCTTT
CDR3aa: CSAEEGPKAFF

d_gene: -
len: 16
j_gene: TRBJ2-3
v_gene: TRBV7-3
abundance: once
CDR3nt: TGTGCCAGCAGCTTAACCCCTCGTACTAGCACAGATACGCAGTATTTT
CDR3aa: CASSLTPRTSTDTQYF

d_gene: -
len: 14
j_gene: TRBJ1-4
v_gene: TRBV30
abundance: few
CDR3nt: TGTGCCTGGAGATTCGGACGGATGAATGAAAAACTGTTTTTT
CDR3aa: CAWRFGRMNEKLFF

d_gene: -
len: 14
j_gene: TRBJ2-7
v_gene: TRBV6-1
abundance: -
CDR3nt: TGTGCCAGCATTTGGACAGAGGATACGTACGAGCAGTACTTC
CDR3aa: CASIWTEDTYEQYF